The 19 T cell receptor beta chains presented below share a single source sample, sequenced in a study of neoadjuvant nivolumab and ipilimumab in lung cancer. Clones were sequenced by immunoSEQ multiplex PCR, and TCRdb holds only the in-frame ones, with some missing. The table shows approximately 31,000 clones, with 90% occurring only once. The material sequenced was peripheral blood, taken after neoadjuvant nivolumab, alone or with ipilimumab, at or shortly before surgery. Receptors originate from an adult with non-small cell lung cancer.

The genes are TRBV2 and TRBJ2-5, with TRBD1 matching over 9 bases. This CDR3 is 13 amino acids long. From germline, CDR1 is SNHLY and CDR2 FYNNEI. Losses at the gene ends were 6 bases for V and 4 bases for J; bases not matched to a gene: 3. The DNA for the CDR3 is TGTGCCAGCAGGGGACAGGGAATAGAGACCCAGTACTTC. Its translation is CASRGQGIETQYF.

The gene calls are TRBV25-1 and TRBJ2-7; D remains ambiguous. CDR1 and CDR2 (germline): MGHDK, SYGVNS. The CDR3 loop spans 15 amino acids. The germline V and J ends were trimmed by 2 bases and 0 bases, with 11 bases remaining between them. The CDR3, as DNA: TGTGCCAGCAGTGAACACCGGGCCGACTCCTACGAGCAGTACTTC. Translation gives CASSEHRADSYEQYF.

Here the CDR3 reads CASSRLAGDYNEQFF. The DNA of the CDR3 is TGTGCCAGCAGCCGGCTCGCGGGGGACTACAATGAGCAGTTCTTC. The rearrangement uses TRBV11-3 and TRBJ2-1; 7 bases line up with TRBD2. The CDR3 runs to 15 residues. CDR1 and CDR2 from the germline V gene are SGHNT and YENEEA. The junction had 7 bases not matched to a gene; V was cut back by 5 bases and J by 3 bases.

The chain couples TRBV7-6 to TRBJ2-7; D ambiguous. CDR1 is SGHVS and CDR2 is FNYEAQ in the germline V gene. The CDR3 length is 14 residues. With 5 bases removed from V and 2 bases from J, the gap between germline ends came to 13 bases. CDR3 sequence (DNA): TGTGCCAGCAGCGAGGCCCTCCATCCCTACGAGCAGTACTTC. This translates into CASSEALHPYEQYF. The variable domain in full, with the rest retrieved from reference TRBV7-6 and TRBJ2-7, is GAGVSQSPRYKVTKRGQDVALRCDPISGHVSLYWYRQALGQGPEFLTYFNYEAQQDKSGLPNDRFSAERPEGSISTLTIQRTEQRDSAMYRCASSEALHPYEQYFGPGTRLTVT.

This sequence joins TRBV7-9 and TRBJ1-1; possibly TRBD1 for D (6 bases). The CDR3 has 12 residues. V lost 3 bases and J lost 12, with 14 bases in between. The germline V gene encodes CDR1 SEHNR and CDR2 FQNEAQ (reference sequence). The CDR3 DNA reads as TGTGCCAGCAGCTTTGAACAGGGACGATCTTTCTTT. Amino acid sequence: CASSFEQGRSFF.

The chain has TRBV10-1 and TRBJ2-6, with D possibly matching TRBD2 (5 bases). Deletions cut 5 bases from V and 1 base from J, with 6 bases between. The CDR3 runs to 14 residues. The germline gives CDR1 WNHNN, CDR2 SYGVQD (reference sequence). CDR3 sequence reads: CASSPGSGANVLTF. DNA for the CDR3: TGCGCCAGCAGTCCGGGGTCTGGGGCCAACGTCCTGACTTTC.

The V gene is TRBV6-1, the J gene TRBJ2-7; D is ambiguous. CDR3 length equals 14 residues. The V and J ends lost 5 bases and 1 base respectively, with 12 bases between them. Germline V gene sequence: CDR1 MNHNS, CDR2 SASEGT. The CDR3 region has the DNA TGTGCCAGCAGTTTCTCCGACGGATCCTACGAGCAGTACTTC. It encodes CASSFSDGSYEQYF.

The chain has TRBV29-1 and TRBJ2-2; maybe TRBD2 (5 bases). Deletions cut 0 bases from V and 4 bases from J, with 12 bases between. The CDR3 length is 15 residues. The germline V gene has CDR1 SQVTM and CDR2 ANQGSEA. Written as DNA, the CDR3 is TGCAGCGTTGAAGAGCCTAGCCGGCGCACCGGGGAGCTGTTTTTT. It codes for CSVEEPSRRTGELFF.

This rearrangement joins TRBV5-6 to TRBJ1-1; D remains ambiguous. In germline, CDR1 is SGHDT, CDR2 YYEEEE. The CDR3 sequence is 13 residues long. With 3 bases removed from V and 0 bases from J, the gap between germline ends came to 6 bases. The CDR3: CASSSWMNTEAFF. In DNA, the CDR3 is TGTGCCAGCAGCTCCTGGATGAACACTGAAGCTTTCTTT.

The rearrangement links TRBV7-2 to TRBJ1-2; perhaps TRBD1 as D (5 bases). V was shortened by 1 base and J by 4 bases, with 7 bases between the two germline ends. The CDR3 extends over 13 amino acids. Germline-derived CDR1 and CDR2 are SGHTA and FQGNSA. This CDR3 is CASSLGGSYGYTF. The CDR3 bases are TGTGCCAGCAGCTTAGGGGGCTCCTATGGCTACACCTTC.

The chain employs TRBV7-8 and TRBJ1-6, with D possibly TRBD1 on 5 matching bases. The CDR3 has 14 residues. V lost 3 bases and J lost 5, with 8 bases in between. CDR1 and CDR2 (germline): SGHVS, FQNEAQ. The CDR3: CASSLGQDNSPLHF. CDR3 in DNA: TGTGCCAGCAGCTTGGGGCAGGATAATTCACCCCTCCACTTT.

The chain is built from TRBV4-2 and TRBJ2-7; TRBD2 matches at 8 bases. The CDR3 runs 15 residues. V was pared by 3 bases and J by 5 bases, with 9 bases of the junction left unmatched. CDR1 is LGHNA, CDR2 YNFKEQ, per germline. The CDR3 bases are TGTGCCAGCAGCCAGCGTACTAGCGGCGGGGACGAGCAGTACTTC. Translated: CASSQRTSGGDEQYF.

The chain has TRBV7-2 and TRBJ2-5; D tentatively fits TRBD1 or TRBD2 (5 bases each). Germline values: CDR1 SGHTA, CDR2 FQGNSA. The V and J ends lost 3 bases and 5 bases respectively, with 10 bases between them. The CDR3 loop spans 13 amino acids. CDR3 loop: CASSFPGAETQYF. CDR3 sequence (DNA): TGTGCCAGCAGCTTCCCCGGGGCGGAGACCCAGTACTTC.

The chain employs TRBV5-4 and TRBJ2-3, with 10 nucleotides matching TRBD1. V lost 1 base and J lost 3; bases outside the gene matches: 2. The CDR3 is 15 residues long. CDR1 and CDR2 from the germline V gene are SGHNT and YYREEE (reference sequence). In nucleotides, the CDR3 is TGTGCCAGCAGCTTGTGGACAGGGGGGACAGATACGCAGTATTTT. As protein: CASSLWTGGTDTQYF. Supplemented by reference TRBV5-4 and TRBJ2-3, the full variable domain reads ETGVTQSPTHLIKTRGQQVTLRCSSQSGHNTVSWYQQALGQGPQFIFQYYREEENGRGNFPPRFSGLQFPNYSSELNVNALELDDSALYLCASSLWTGGTDTQYFGPGTRLTVL.

This rearrangement joins TRBV5-6 to TRBJ2-3, with 9 bases lining up with TRBD2. Trimming removed 4 bases from V and 7 bases from J; junction bases left unmatched: 13. Germline V CDR1 and CDR2: SGHDT, YYEEEE. There are 16 residues in the CDR3. The CDR3 coding sequence is TGTGCCAGCAGCCACCGACTAGCGGCCCTTCGGAATACGCAGTATTTT. Translating gives CASSHRLAALRNTQYF.

J is TRBJ2-1 and V is TRBV6-6, with D possibly called TRBD1 or TRBD2 (6 bases each). V lost 4 bases to trimming and J lost 2 bases, with 12 bases between them. CDR1 is MNHNY and CDR2 is SVGAGI in the germline V gene (reference sequence). The CDR3 runs to 15 residues. The CDR3 DNA reads as TGTGCCAGCAGTTCCATGGAGGGGGCCTACAATGAGCAGTTCTTC. Its translation: CASSSMEGAYNEQFF.

J is TRBJ1-3 and V is TRBV10-3; D is undetermined. Germline CDR1 ENHRY, CDR2 SYGVKD. This CDR3 is 14 amino acids long. V was cut by 3 bases and J by 4 bases, with 10 bases left in between. Here the CDR3 reads CAISEGSIGNTIYF. The CDR3 region has the DNA TGTGCCATCAGTGAAGGGAGTATCGGAAACACCATATATTTT.

This chain joins TRBV28 and TRBJ1-5; no reliable D call. The CDR3 runs to 16 residues. Trimming removed 2 bases from V and 1 base from J, with 12 bases in between. CDR1 is MDHEN, CDR2 SYDVKM, per germline. This CDR3 reads CASSLQARLSNQPQHF. CDR3 DNA: TGTGCCAGCAGTTTACAGGCCCGGTTAAGCAATCAGCCCCAGCATTTT.

J is TRBJ2-3 and V is TRBV5-4; 9 positions match TRBD2. Unmatched junction bases numbered 8, after V lost 4 bases and J lost 2 bases. This CDR3 is 16 amino acids long. Germline values: CDR1 SGHNT, CDR2 YYREEE (reference sequence). The CDR3: CASSTGTSRSTDTQYF. The DNA of the CDR3 is TGTGCCAGCAGCACAGGGACTAGCCGATCCACAGATACGCAGTATTTT.